These 4 T cell receptor beta chains were sequenced from one sample in a study of cytomegalovirus exposure and HLA in healthy donors. PCR involved 60 Vbeta and 13 Jbeta primers. Only in-frame clones appear in the TCRdb table, and some are missing; sequencing was by immunoSEQ multiplex PCR. The sample yields 180,000 or so clones, roughly 74% seen once. The sequenced sample was PBMCs. All receptors derive from a woman aged 35 to 49 in good health and CMV-seropositive.

The chain couples TRBV28 to TRBJ2-1, with 8 positions matching TRBD2. Germline CDR1 and CDR2: MDHEN and SYDVKM. The V gene end was trimmed by 8 bases and the J gene end by 6 bases; junction bases not matched to a gene: 9. The CDR3 covers 14 residues. As DNA, the CDR3 is TGTGCCAGCGGATCTAGCGGGCTCTCCAATGAGCAGTTCTTC. As protein: CASGSSGLSNEQFF.

V is TRBV6-1 and J is TRBJ1-5; no clear D. CDR3 length: 13 residues. V was shortened by 8 bases and J by 4 bases, with 12 bases between the two germline ends. CDR1 and CDR2 (germline): MNHNS, SASEGT. CDR3 bases: TGTGCCAGCCGTCTGGGCCTAAATCAGCCCCAGCATTTT. This codes for CASRLGLNQPQHF.

CDR3 sequence: CASSDRQAWGYTF. Here the CDR3 DNA reads TGTGCCAGCAGCGATCGACAGGCCTGGGGCTACACCTTC. The chain carries TRBV7-9 and TRBJ1-2; D might be TRBD1 (6 bases). CDR3 size: 13 residues. Germline V gene data show CDR1 as SEHNR and CDR2 as FQNEAQ (reference sequence). V was cut by 5 bases and J by 8 bases, with 15 bases left in between.

This chain uses TRBV29-1 with TRBJ2-1; TRBD2 matches 8 bases. Per the germline V gene, CDR1 is SQVTM and CDR2 is ANQGSEA. This CDR3 spans 14 amino acids. J gave up 3 bases and V 6 bases, and 7 bases lay outside the gene matches. The CDR3 DNA reads TGCAGCGTGCATAGCGGGATTCTCTACAATGAGCAGTTCTTC. Its protein is CSVHSGILYNEQFF.